Listed here is a single T cell receptor (beta chain). Antigen: not known. The repertoire was sequenced with immunoSEQ multiplex PCR; TCRdb's copy has only in-frame clones and lacks some. Among about 390,000 clones listed, approximately 92% were seen once. The sample's treatment: around 19 received Ad26.COV2.S at low or high dose, single or two shots; roughly five received placebo; per-sample allocation not given. After the first vaccine or placebo injection, samples were drawn on day 63. Boston supplied an adult donor aged 18-55 years. These data are taken from a study of Ad26.COV2.S vaccination and SARS-CoV-2 variants. The CDR3 totals 17 residues. Germline V gene data show CDR1 as SGHTA and CDR2 as FQGNSA. The V gene lost 5 bases and the J gene lost 4 bases, with 21 bases spanning the gap. Findings and caveats of the study: After vaccination, reports described spike-specific CD8+ and CD4+ T cell responses as showing substantial breadth.

The origin of this receptor is a person between 18 and 60 years old who received the Ad26.COV2.S COVID-19 vaccine or a placebo. The chain combines TRBV7-2 with TRBJ2-1, with a weak D call TRBD2 (5 bases). The sequencing here drew on peripheral blood, taken in a trial of Ad26.COV2.S vaccine versus placebo. This CDR3 is CASSTKGRGSSYNEQFF. The CDR3 nucleotides are TGTGCCAGCAGCACGAAAGGACGGGGATCATCTTACAATGAGCAGTTCTTC.